The 19 T cell receptor beta chains below come from one sample, sequenced in a study of cytomegalovirus exposure and HLA in healthy donors. It was with 60 Vbeta and 13 Jbeta primers that the PCR ran. Profiling relied on immunoSEQ multiplex PCR, and the TCRdb table lists in-frame clones only, not all of them. The data contain about 140,000 clones, approximately 80% of them singletons. Sequenced sample: PBMCs. These receptors originate from a male donor in good health and CMV-seropositive.

The rearrangement links TRBV7-3 to TRBJ2-7; D gene uncertain. V lost 0 bases and J 1 base, leaving 7 bases between the germline ends. Germline V gives CDR1 SGHTA, CDR2 FQGTGA. The CDR3 consists of 14 residues. The chain's CDR3 is CASSLTPGSYEQYF. DNA of the CDR3: TGTGCCAGCAGCTTAACGCCAGGATCCTACGAGCAGTACTTC.

This clone was recorded a few times. The V gene is TRBV19, the J gene TRBJ1-1; no firm D call. The CDR3 contains 13 residues. V was trimmed by 8 bases and J by 0 bases, leaving 10 bases between them. The germline V gene has CDR1 LNHDA and CDR2 SQIVND (reference sequence). CDR3 nucleotides: TGTGCCAGTGGCAGTACCATGAACACTGAAGCTTTCTTT. This encodes CASGSTMNTEAFF.

The DNA of the CDR3 is TGTGCCAGCAGCCAGGGACAGCAAGAGACCCAGTACTTC. Amino acid sequence: CASSQGQQETQYF. The chain employs TRBV13 and TRBJ2-5, with TRBD1 matching over 7 bases. CDR3 length equals 13 residues. V was clipped by 5 bases and J by 2 bases; unmatched bases: 2. The germline gives CDR1 PRHDT, CDR2 FYEKMQ (reference sequence).

In DNA form, the CDR3 reads TGTGCCAGCATAAGGGGGTTCTTCTCTGGAAACACCATATATTTT. Protein: CASIRGFFSGNTIYF. The chain couples TRBV7-9 to TRBJ1-3, with a weak D call TRBD1 (6 bases). Germline lookup yields CDR1 SEHNR and CDR2 FQNEAQ (reference sequence). The ends were cut back, 7 bases at V and 0 bases at J, with 13 bases in the middle. The CDR3 has 15 residues.

The chain has TRBV10-3 and TRBJ1-1; 7 bases are a match to TRBD1. The V segment lost 0 bases and the J segment 1 base; nucleotides outside the gene matches: 2. This CDR3 comprises 15 residues. Germline V gives CDR1 ENHRY, CDR2 SYGVKD. The CDR3: CAISESTGANTEAFF. CDR3 coding DNA: TGTGCCATCAGTGAGTCAACAGGGGCGAACACTGAAGCTTTCTTT.

Only one count was recorded for this clone. The J gene is TRBJ2-5, the V gene TRBV30; no clear D. CDR3 size: 11 residues. V lost 2 bases and J 4 bases, leaving 5 bases between the germline ends. Germline V lookup: CDR1 GTSNPN, CDR2 SVGIG (reference sequence). For the CDR3, the DNA is TGTGCCTGGAGTCGGTTAGAGACCCAGTACTTC. Protein sequence: CAWSRLETQYF.

V is TRBV5-1 and J is TRBJ2-7; 8 nucleotides agree with TRBD1. The CDR3 runs 16 residues. From germline, CDR1 is SGHRS and CDR2 YFSETQ. J was trimmed by 2 bases and V by 4 bases; bases with no gene match: 11. DNA of the CDR3: TGCGCCAGCAGCACAGGGACAGGCCGACGGGCCTACGAGCAGTACTTC. It translates to CASSTGTGRRAYEQYF.

V and J are TRBV9 and TRBJ1-1; D not certain. CDR3 length: 13 residues. The germline V and J ends were trimmed by 4 bases and 5 bases, with 12 bases remaining between them. In germline, CDR1 is SGDLS, CDR2 YYNGEE. The CDR3 protein is CASSSPRDTEAFF. CDR3 coding DNA: TGTGCCAGCAGCAGCCCCCGAGATACTGAAGCTTTCTTT. The variable domain in full, with the rest retrieved from reference TRBV9 and TRBJ1-1, is DSGVTQTPKHLITATGQRVTLRCSPRSGDLSVYWYQQSLDQGLQFLIQYYNGEERAKGNILERFSAQQFPDLHSELNLSSLELGDSALYFCASSSPRDTEAFFGQGTRLTVV.

The V call is TRBV13, the J call TRBJ1-2; D might be TRBD1 (6 bases). There are 13 residues in the CDR3. Germline CDR1 and CDR2: PRHDT and FYEKMQ (reference sequence). V lost 6 bases, J lost 8 bases, and 16 bases lay in between. Here the CDR3 reads CASSTRTALGYTF. Here the CDR3 DNA reads TGTGCCAGCAGTACTCGGACAGCCCTAGGCTACACCTTC.

The V gene is TRBV5-1, the J gene TRBJ2-2; 12 bases align to TRBD2. This CDR3 comprises 16 residues. From germline, CDR1 is SGHRS and CDR2 YFSETQ. J lost 4 bases, V lost 2 bases, and 3 bases had no gene match. CDR3 sequence (DNA): TGCGCCAGCAGCTTCAGGACTAGCGGGATCACCGGGGAGCTGTTTTTT. It is translated as CASSFRTSGITGELFF. Full variable domain (remainder filled in from reference TRBV5-1 and TRBJ2-2): KAGVTQTPRYLIKTRGQQVTLSCSPISGHRSVSWYQQTPGQGLQFLFEYFSETQRNKGNFPGRFSGRQFSNSRSEMNVSTLELGDSALYLCASSFRTSGITGELFFGEGSRLTVL.

The chain links TRBV4-1 to TRBJ2-3; 7 positions agree with TRBD2. From germline, CDR1 is MGHRA and CDR2 YSYEKL. CDR3 length: 15 residues. The trim removed 1 base at V and 2 bases at J, leaving 3 bases unmatched. The CDR3 is CASSQAGGLTDTQYF. The CDR3 DNA reads as TGCGCCAGCAGCCAAGCGGGGGGACTCACAGATACGCAGTATTTT.

The CDR3 loop is CASSPLQGSFHEQYF. The CDR3 bases are TGTGCCAGCTCACCACTACAGGGTTCTTTCCACGAGCAGTACTTC. V and J are TRBV18 and TRBJ2-7, with D possibly being TRBD1 (6 bases). Germline-derived CDR1 and CDR2 are KGHSH and LQKENI. The CDR3 is made up of 15 amino acids. V was trimmed by 1 base and J by 5 bases, leaving 15 bases between them.

CDR3 region: CASSLMGGNTGELFF. The CDR3 DNA reads as TGTGCCAGCAGCTTAATGGGGGGAAACACCGGGGAGCTGTTTTTT. The chain carries TRBV7-3 and TRBJ2-2; a possible D gene is TRBD2 (6 bases). The length of the CDR3 is 15 residues. The V gene's germline CDR1 is SGHTA and CDR2 FQGTGA. The V end was cut by 1 base, the J end by 2 bases, with 8 bases between.

This rearrangement joins TRBV9 to TRBJ2-1; 9 nucleotides agree with TRBD2. The CDR3 has 15 residues. After removal of 4 bases from V and 7 bases from J, the junction contained 9 bases not matched to a gene. Germline-derived CDR1 and CDR2 are SGDLS and YYNGEE. The CDR3 loop reads CASSSSGAPLNEQFF. In DNA, the CDR3 is TGTGCCAGCAGCTCTAGCGGGGCCCCTTTGAATGAGCAGTTCTTC.

The rearrangement links TRBV7-9 to TRBJ2-6, with 7 bases aligning to TRBD1. The CDR3 has 15 residues. V shed 3 bases and J 6 bases; nucleotides not matched to a gene: 5. CDR1 and CDR2 (germline): SEHNR, FQNEAQ (reference sequence). Here the CDR3 reads CASSFSQGVANVLTF. The CDR3 nucleotides are TGTGCCAGCAGCTTTTCGCAGGGGGTGGCCAACGTCCTGACTTTC.

The rearrangement links TRBV6-6 to TRBJ2-3; the D is unclear. Trimming took off 0 bases at V and 0 bases at J, with 10 bases between the two ends. Germline lookup yields CDR1 MNHNY and CDR2 SVGAGI (reference sequence). The CDR3 has 16 amino acids. CDR3: CASSYSQNPSTDTQYF. Written as DNA, the CDR3 is TGTGCCAGCAGTTACTCACAGAACCCTAGCACAGATACGCAGTATTTT.

Written as DNA, the CDR3 is TGTGCCAGCAAGATCACAGGGGGTGGTGGCTACACCTTC. Its translation: CASKITGGGGYTF. V usage is TRBV6-5 and J usage is TRBJ1-2; 8 bases are shared with TRBD1. The CDR3 totals 13 residues. V lost 7 bases and J lost 7; bases outside the gene matches: 8. From germline, CDR1 is MNHEY and CDR2 SVGAGI.

In its sample, this clone was seen a few times. V is TRBV9 and J is TRBJ1-3; D perhaps matches TRBD1 (6 bases). The CDR3 loop spans 16 amino acids. Trimming cost V 7 bases and J 0 bases, with 17 bases left between them. From germline, CDR1 is SGDLS and CDR2 YYNGEE. The CDR3, as DNA: TGTGCCAGCGCCGTTACAGGGACCCACTCTGGAAACACCATATATTTT. This gives the protein CASAVTGTHSGNTIYF. The full variable domain, completed using reference TRBV9 and TRBJ1-3, is DSGVTQTPKHLITATGQRVTLRCSPRSGDLSVYWYQQSLDQGLQFLIQYYNGEERAKGNILERFSAQQFPDLHSELNLSSLELGDSALYFCASAVTGTHSGNTIYFGEGSWLTVV.

The chain combines TRBV4-1 with TRBJ1-1, with 10 positions matching TRBD1. V was clipped by 2 bases and J by 7 bases; unmatched bases: 13. This CDR3 is built from 17 residues. Germline V gene lookup returns CDR1 MGHRA and CDR2 YSYEKL. Here the CDR3 DNA reads TGCGCCAGCAGCCAATTCCCGACAGGGGGCCGGGAGGGTGAAGCTTTCTTT. It yields the protein CASSQFPTGGREGEAFF.